This is a list of T cell receptor beta chains from one sample in a study of T cell repertoires in aging, cancer and after chemotherapy. TCRdb reprocessed the multiplex PCR reads via MiXCR and lists one record per CDR3 protein. This table has about 1,100 distinct CDR3 sequences, approximately 28% appearing once. The sample consisted of blood. The source is a human donor with a solid tumor. Each CDR3 is given without its conserved first and last residue. Fields, in order: V gene, J gene, CDR3 protein.

TRBV7-6	TRBJ2-5	ASSLDGFGGIEQETQY
TRBV5-4	TRBJ2-3	ASRLWGRSTDTQY
TRBV5-5	TRBJ2-1	ASTTIPYNEQF
TRBV6-2/TRBV6-3	TRBJ2-7	ASSYRRVTYEQY
TRBV30	TRBJ1-2	AWSVQRNGYT
TRBV7-9	TRBJ1-4	ASSRQSNEKLF
TRBV6-2/TRBV6-3	TRBJ2-7	ASSWDRPSYEQY
TRBV7-9	TRBJ1-2	ASSSTGGNYGYT
TRBV27	TRBJ2-6	ASSLQGAGANVLT
TRBV20-1	TRBJ1-2	SAAESGYGYT
TRBV5-5	TRBJ2-6	ARVHMSSGANVLT
TRBV7-7	TRBJ2-1	ASSLDYNNEQF
TRBV29-1	TRBJ2-2	SVADRADTGELF
TRBV27	TRBJ1-5	ASSFGEANQPQH
TRBV19	TRBJ2-1	ASSIALRVRGYNEQF
TRBV19	TRBJ2-2	ASSRGLNTGELF
TRBV10-2	TRBJ2-3	ASSEVQGGTQY
TRBV5-1	TRBJ2-7	ASSLGGQSYEQY
TRBV19	TRBJ2-7	ASSKDRSYEQY
TRBV7-6	TRBJ2-2	ASSPPEAGELF
TRBV5-1	TRBJ1-2	ASSPRQTGDGGYT
TRBV5-5	TRBJ2-7	ASSFGSGIGEQY
TRBV18	TRBJ2-7	ASSPSVGQGSYEQY
TRBV28	TRBJ2-7	ASSLIGASGLYEQY
TRBV27	TRBJ2-3	ASTPTQGWTDTQY
TRBV19	TRBJ2-2	ASSSGGRGASGRANTGELF
TRBV19	-	ASSNSGCAYEQY
TRBV9	TRBJ2-3	ASSVTQGLNTQY
TRBV20-1	TRBJ2-7	STSGTGRAISSYEQY
TRBV29-1	TRBJ1-6	SVADRADSPLH